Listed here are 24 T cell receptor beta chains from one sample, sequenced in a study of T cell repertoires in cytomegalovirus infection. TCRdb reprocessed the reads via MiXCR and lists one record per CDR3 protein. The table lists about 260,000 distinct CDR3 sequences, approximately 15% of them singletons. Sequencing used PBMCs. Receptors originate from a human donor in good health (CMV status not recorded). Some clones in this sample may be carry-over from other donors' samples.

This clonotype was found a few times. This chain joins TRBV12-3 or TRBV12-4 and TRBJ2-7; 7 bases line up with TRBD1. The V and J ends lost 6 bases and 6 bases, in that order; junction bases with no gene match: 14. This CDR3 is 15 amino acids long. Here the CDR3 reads CASSTVRTGLPEQYF. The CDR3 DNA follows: TGTGCCAGCAGCACGGTGCGGACAGGTCTGCCCGAGCAGTACTTC.

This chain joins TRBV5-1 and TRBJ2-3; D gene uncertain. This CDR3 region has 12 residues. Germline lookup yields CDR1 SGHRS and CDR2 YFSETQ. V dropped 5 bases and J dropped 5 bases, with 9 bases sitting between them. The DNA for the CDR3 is TGCGCCAGCAGTTTATACCTAGATACGCAGTATTTT. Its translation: CASSLYLDTQYF.

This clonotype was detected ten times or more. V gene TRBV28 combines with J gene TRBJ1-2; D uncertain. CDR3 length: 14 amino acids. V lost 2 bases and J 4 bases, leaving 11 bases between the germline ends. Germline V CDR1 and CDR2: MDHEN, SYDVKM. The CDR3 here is CASSLGGEIYGYTF. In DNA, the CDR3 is TGTGCCAGCAGTTTAGGCGGAGAGATCTATGGCTACACCTTC.

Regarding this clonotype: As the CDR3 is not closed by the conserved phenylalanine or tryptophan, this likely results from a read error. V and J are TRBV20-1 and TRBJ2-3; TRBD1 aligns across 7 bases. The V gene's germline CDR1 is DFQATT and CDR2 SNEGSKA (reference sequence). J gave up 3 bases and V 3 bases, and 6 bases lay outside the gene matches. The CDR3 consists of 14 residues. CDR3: CSASPGQKTDTQYL. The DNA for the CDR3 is TGCAGTGCTAGCCCGGGACAGAAGACAGATACGCAGTATTTG.

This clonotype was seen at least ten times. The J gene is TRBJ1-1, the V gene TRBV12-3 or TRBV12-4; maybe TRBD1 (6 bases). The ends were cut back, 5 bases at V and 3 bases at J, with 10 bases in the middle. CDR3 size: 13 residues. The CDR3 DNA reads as TGTGCCAGCAGTCCCCAGGGGTACACTGAAGCTTTCTTT. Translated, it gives CASSPQGYTEAFF.

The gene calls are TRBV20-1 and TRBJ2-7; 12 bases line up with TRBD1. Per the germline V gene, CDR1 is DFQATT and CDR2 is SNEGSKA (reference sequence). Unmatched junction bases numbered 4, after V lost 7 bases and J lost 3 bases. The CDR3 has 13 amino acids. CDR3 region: CSGDRGPSYEQYF. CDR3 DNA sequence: TGCAGTGGGGACAGGGGGCCGAGCTACGAGCAGTACTTC.

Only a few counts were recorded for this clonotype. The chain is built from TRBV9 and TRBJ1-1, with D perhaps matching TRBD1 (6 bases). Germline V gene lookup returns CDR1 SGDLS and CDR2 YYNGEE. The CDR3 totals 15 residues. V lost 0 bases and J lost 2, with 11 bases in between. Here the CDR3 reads CASSVVGGENTEAFF. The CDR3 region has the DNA TGTGCCAGCAGCGTAGTCGGGGGCGAAAACACTGAAGCTTTCTTT.

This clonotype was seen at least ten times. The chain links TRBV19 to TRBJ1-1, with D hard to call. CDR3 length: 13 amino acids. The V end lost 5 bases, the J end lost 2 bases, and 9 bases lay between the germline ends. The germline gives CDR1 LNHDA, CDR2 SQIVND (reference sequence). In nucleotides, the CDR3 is TGTGCCAGTAGTCCCCCCAGTAACACTGAAGCTTTCTTT. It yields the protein CASSPPSNTEAFF. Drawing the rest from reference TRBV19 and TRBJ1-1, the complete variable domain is DGGITQSPKYLFRKEGQNVTLSCEQNLNHDAMYWYRQDPGQGLRLIYYSQIVNDFQKGDIAEGYSVSREKKESFPLTVTSAQKNPTAFYLCASSPPSNTEAFFGQGTRLTVV.

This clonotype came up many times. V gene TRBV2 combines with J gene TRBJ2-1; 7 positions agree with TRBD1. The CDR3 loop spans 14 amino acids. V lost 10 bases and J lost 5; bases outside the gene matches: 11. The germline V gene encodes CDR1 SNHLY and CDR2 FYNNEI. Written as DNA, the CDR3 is TGTGCCACGACTCTACAGGGGTTCCACAATGAGCAGTTCTTC. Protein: CATTLQGFHNEQFF.

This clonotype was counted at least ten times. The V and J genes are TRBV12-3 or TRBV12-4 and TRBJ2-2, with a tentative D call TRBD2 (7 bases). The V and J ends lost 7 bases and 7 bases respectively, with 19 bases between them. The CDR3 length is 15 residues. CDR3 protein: CASNPGGGRGGELFF. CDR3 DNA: TGTGCCAGCAACCCGGGCGGGGGCCGGGGCGGGGAGCTGTTTTTT.

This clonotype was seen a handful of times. The CDR3 region has the DNA TGTGCCACCAGTGATACCCGACAGGACCAAGAGACCCAGTACTTC. Its translation: CATSDTRQDQETQYF. The chain combines TRBV24-1 with TRBJ2-5; possibly TRBD1 for D (6 bases). Per the germline V gene, CDR1 is KGHDR and CDR2 is SFDVKD. The CDR3 is made up of 15 amino acids. V lost 3 bases and J 0 bases, leaving 10 bases between the germline ends.

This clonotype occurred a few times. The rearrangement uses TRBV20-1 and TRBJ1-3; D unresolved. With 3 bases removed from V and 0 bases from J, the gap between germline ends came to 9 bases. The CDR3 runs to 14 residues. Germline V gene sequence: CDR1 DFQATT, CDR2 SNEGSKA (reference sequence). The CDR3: CSARVQASGNTIYF. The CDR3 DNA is TGCAGTGCTAGGGTGCAGGCCTCTGGAAACACCATATATTTT.

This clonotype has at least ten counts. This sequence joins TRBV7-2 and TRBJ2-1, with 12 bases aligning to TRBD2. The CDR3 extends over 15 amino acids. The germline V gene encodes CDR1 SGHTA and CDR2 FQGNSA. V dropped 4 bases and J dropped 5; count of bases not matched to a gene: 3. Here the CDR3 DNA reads TGTGCCAGCAGCTCGACTAGCGGGAGACACAATGAGCAGTTCTTC. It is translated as CASSSTSGRHNEQFF. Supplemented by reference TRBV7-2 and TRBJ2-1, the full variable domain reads GAGVSQSPSNKVTEKGKDVELRCDPISGHTALYWYRQSLGQGLEFLIYFQGNSAPDKSGLPSDRFSAERTGGSVSTLTIQRTQQEDSAVYLCASSSTSGRHNEQFFGPGTRLTVL.

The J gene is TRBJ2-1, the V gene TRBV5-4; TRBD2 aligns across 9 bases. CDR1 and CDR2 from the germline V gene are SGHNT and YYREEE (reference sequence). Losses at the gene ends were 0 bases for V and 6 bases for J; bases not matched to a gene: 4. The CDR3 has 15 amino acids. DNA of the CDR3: TGTGCCAGCAGCTTGGAGAGCGGGAGGAGCAATGAGCAGTTCTTC. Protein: CASSLESGRSNEQFF.

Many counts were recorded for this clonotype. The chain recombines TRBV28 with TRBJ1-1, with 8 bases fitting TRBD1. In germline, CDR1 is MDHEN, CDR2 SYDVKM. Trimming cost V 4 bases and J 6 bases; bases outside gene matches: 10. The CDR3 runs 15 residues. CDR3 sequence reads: CASSSPGGAGPEAFF. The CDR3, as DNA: TGTGCCAGCAGTTCCCCAGGGGGCGCCGGTCCTGAAGCTTTCTTT.

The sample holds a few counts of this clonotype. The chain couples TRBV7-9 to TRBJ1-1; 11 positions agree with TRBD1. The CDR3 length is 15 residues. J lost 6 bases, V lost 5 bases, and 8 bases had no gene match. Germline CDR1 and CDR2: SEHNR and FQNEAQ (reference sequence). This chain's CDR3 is CASSAGQGAIPEAFF. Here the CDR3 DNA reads TGTGCCAGCAGCGCCGGACAGGGGGCGATACCTGAAGCTTTCTTT. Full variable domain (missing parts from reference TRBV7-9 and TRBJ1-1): DTGVSQNPRHKITKRGQNVTFRCDPISEHNRLYWYRQTLGQGPEFLTYFQNEAQLEKSRLLSDRFSAERPKGSFSTLEIQRTEQGDSAMYLCASSAGQGAIPEAFFGQGTRLTVV.

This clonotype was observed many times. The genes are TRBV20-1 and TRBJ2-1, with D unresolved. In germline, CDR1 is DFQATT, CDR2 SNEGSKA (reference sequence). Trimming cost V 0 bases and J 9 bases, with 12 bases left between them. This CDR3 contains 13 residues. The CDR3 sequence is CSAREPSGVEQFF. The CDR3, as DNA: TGCAGTGCTAGAGAGCCTTCTGGGGTTGAGCAGTTCTTC.

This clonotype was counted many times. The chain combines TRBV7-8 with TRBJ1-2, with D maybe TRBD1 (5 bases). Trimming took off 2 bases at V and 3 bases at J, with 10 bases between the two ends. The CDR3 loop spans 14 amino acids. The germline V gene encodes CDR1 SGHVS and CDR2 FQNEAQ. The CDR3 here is CASSLRGSDYGYTF. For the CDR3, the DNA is TGTGCCAGCAGCTTAAGGGGAAGCGACTATGGCTACACCTTC.

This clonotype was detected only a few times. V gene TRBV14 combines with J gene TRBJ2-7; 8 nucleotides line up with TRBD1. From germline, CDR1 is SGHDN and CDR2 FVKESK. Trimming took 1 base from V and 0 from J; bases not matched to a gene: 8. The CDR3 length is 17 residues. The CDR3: CASSQATGAGVSYEQYF. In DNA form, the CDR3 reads TGTGCCAGCAGCCAAGCGACAGGGGCAGGAGTCTCCTACGAGCAGTACTTC.

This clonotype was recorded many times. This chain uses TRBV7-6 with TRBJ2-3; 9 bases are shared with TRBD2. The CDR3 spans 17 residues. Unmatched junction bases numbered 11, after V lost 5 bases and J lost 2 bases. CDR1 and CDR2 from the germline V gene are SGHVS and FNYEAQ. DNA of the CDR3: TGTGCCAGCAGCCCCTCTCGTAGCGGGGGCACCACAGATACGCAGTATTTT. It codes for CASSPSRSGGTTDTQYF.

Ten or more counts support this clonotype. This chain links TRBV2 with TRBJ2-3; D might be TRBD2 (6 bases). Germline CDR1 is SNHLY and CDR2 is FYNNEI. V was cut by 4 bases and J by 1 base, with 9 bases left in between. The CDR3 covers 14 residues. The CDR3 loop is CASSGSGGTDTQYF. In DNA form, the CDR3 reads TGTGCCAGCAGTGGCTCGGGGGGCACAGATACGCAGTATTTT.

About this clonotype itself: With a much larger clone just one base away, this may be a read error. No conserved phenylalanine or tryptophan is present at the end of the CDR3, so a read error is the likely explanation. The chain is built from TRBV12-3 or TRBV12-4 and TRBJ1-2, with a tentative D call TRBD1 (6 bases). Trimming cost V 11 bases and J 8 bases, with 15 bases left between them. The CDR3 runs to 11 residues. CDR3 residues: CAVRGMGGYTI. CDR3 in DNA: TGTGCCGTCAGGGGAATGGGGGGCTACACCATC.

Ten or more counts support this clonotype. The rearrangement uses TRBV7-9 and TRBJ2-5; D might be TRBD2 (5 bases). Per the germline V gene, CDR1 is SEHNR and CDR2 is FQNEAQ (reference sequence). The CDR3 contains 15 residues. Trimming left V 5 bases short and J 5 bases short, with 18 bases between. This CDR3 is CASSPLLEVGETQYF. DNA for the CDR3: TGTGCCAGCAGCCCACTACTAGAGGTTGGGGAGACCCAGTACTTC. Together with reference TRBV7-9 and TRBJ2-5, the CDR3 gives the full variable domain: DTGVSQNPRHKITKRGQNVTFRCDPISEHNRLYWYRQTLGQGPEFLTYFQNEAQLEKSRLLSDRFSAERPKGSFSTLEIQRTEQGDSAMYLCASSPLLEVGETQYFGPGTRLLVL.

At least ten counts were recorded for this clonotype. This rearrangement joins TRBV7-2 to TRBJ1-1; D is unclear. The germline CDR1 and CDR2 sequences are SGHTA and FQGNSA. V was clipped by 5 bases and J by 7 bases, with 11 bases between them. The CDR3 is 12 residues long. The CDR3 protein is CASSEMRIEAFF. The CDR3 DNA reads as TGTGCCAGCAGCGAAATGCGGATTGAAGCTTTCTTT.